A single sample is the source of the 21 T cell receptor beta chains below, sequenced in a study of shared clonotypes between healthy human individuals. Method: immunoSEQ multiplex PCR; TCRdb's copy keeps in-frame clones and lacks some. The profile shows approximately 2.4 million clones, about 94% of them singletons. Sequenced sample: naive CD4+ T cells sorted from blood. As to subset: CD45RA+ positively selected. These receptors were collected from a man younger than 30 in good health.

V is TRBV9 and J is TRBJ1-3; D gene ambiguous. The ends were cut back, 3 bases at V and 0 bases at J, with 7 bases in the middle. Germline CDR1 reads SGDLS; CDR2 reads YYNGEE. The CDR3 loop spans 14 amino acids. The CDR3 sequence is CASSDMSSGNTIYF. The CDR3 nucleotides read TGTGCCAGCAGCGACATGAGCTCTGGAAACACCATATATTTT.

The rearrangement links TRBV28 to TRBJ1-1; D gene unclear. The germline V gene encodes CDR1 MDHEN and CDR2 SYDVKM. CDR3 length equals 13 residues. V lost 7 bases and J lost 1, with 10 bases in between. Here the CDR3 DNA reads TGTGCCAGCACCATCGGACCGAACACTGAAGCTTTCTTT. It is translated as CASTIGPNTEAFF.

The chain is built from TRBV7-2 and TRBJ2-2; 8 positions agree with TRBD2. This CDR3 region has 16 residues. Germline CDR1 SGHTA, CDR2 FQGNSA. Trimming cost V 1 base and J 4 bases; bases outside gene matches: 5. CDR3 region: CASSLVSSGGTGELFF. CDR3 DNA: TGTGCCAGCAGCTTAGTGTCCAGCGGGGGCACCGGGGAGCTGTTTTTT.

The rearrangement links TRBV5-6 to TRBJ2-7; no firm D call. Germline loops: CDR1 SGHDT, CDR2 YYEEEE. The germline V and J ends were trimmed by 0 bases and 1 base, with 11 bases remaining between them. This CDR3 is built from 15 residues. CDR3 bases: TGTGCCAGCAGCTTGGGCATAATCGCATCCTACGAGCAGTACTTC. Amino acids: CASSLGIIASYEQYF.

The J gene is TRBJ2-4, the V gene TRBV5-1, with TRBD1 matching 7 bases. The V and J ends lost 7 bases and 1 base, in that order; junction bases with no gene match: 11. CDR1 and CDR2 from the germline V gene are SGHRS and YFSETQ. The CDR3 is 16 residues long. The CDR3, as DNA: TGCGCCAGCTGCGAGGGGGCGTTTCGGGCCAAAAACATTCAGTACTTC. This codes for CASCEGAFRAKNIQYF.

A note on this clone: Distinct nucleotide sequences in the sample also encode this CDR3. V usage is TRBV5-1 and J usage is TRBJ1-3; D gene ambiguous. The V end lost 0 bases, the J end lost 0 bases, and 7 bases lay between the germline ends. The CDR3 has 15 amino acids. Germline CDR1 SGHRS, CDR2 YFSETQ. CDR3 sequence: CASSLVGSSGNTIYF. For the CDR3, the DNA is TGCGCCAGCAGCTTGGTGGGGTCCTCTGGAAACACCATATATTTT.

This chain uses TRBV5-1 with TRBJ2-1, with D perhaps TRBD1 or TRBD2 (5 bases each). This CDR3 contains 13 residues. Trimming took off 3 bases at V and 5 bases at J, with 9 bases between the two ends. CDR1 SGHRS and CDR2 YFSETQ come from the germline V gene. DNA for the CDR3: TGCGCCAGCAGCTGGGACCAGAACAATGAGCAGTTCTTC. Translating it yields CASSWDQNNEQFF.

This clone was observed a handful of times. Other nucleotide sequences from this sample produce the same CDR3. V gene TRBV6-6 combines with J gene TRBJ1-5; D call uncertain. The length of the CDR3 is 13 residues. Trimming cost V 5 bases and J 6 bases, with 11 bases left between them. Germline loops: CDR1 MNHNY, CDR2 SVGAGI (reference sequence). CDR3 region: CASSPPGAQPQHF. CDR3 nucleotide sequence: TGTGCCAGCAGTCCCCCGGGCGCTCAGCCCCAGCATTTT.

A word on this clone: Other DNA sequences in the same sample also yield this CDR3. The rearrangement joins TRBV27 to TRBJ2-7; D could derive from TRBD1 or TRBD2 (5 bases each). The germline V and J ends were trimmed by 2 bases and 0 bases, with 8 bases remaining between them. The germline CDR1 and CDR2 sequences are MNHEY and SMNVEV (reference sequence). CDR3 length: 14 residues. This CDR3 is CASSLGGSSYEQYF. The CDR3 DNA sequence: TGTGCCAGCAGTTTAGGGGGTAGCTCCTACGAGCAGTACTTC.

This chain connects TRBV5-8 to TRBJ1-1; D unresolved. This CDR3 is built from 15 residues. The germline CDR1 and CDR2 sequences are SGHTS and YDEGEE. V was trimmed by 0 bases and J by 1 base, leaving 10 bases between them. The CDR3 DNA reads TGTGCCAGCAGCTTGGTGGGCCCTGGGAACACTGAAGCTTTCTTT. It codes for CASSLVGPGNTEAFF. The full variable domain, completed using reference TRBV5-8 and TRBJ1-1, is EAGVTQSPTHLIKTRGQQATLRCSPISGHTSVYWYQQALGLGLQFLLWYDEGEERNRGNFPPRFSGRQFPNYSSELNVNALELEDSALYLCASSLVGPGNTEAFFGQGTRLTVV.

The chain links TRBV9 to TRBJ1-6; TRBD1 matches at 10 bases. Germline-derived CDR1 and CDR2 are SGDLS and YYNGEE. Trimming cost V 3 bases and J 8 bases; bases outside gene matches: 11. This CDR3 spans 17 amino acids. CDR3 region: CASSARTGGNPDSPLHF. DNA for the CDR3: TGTGCCAGCAGCGCCCGGACAGGGGGTAATCCCGATTCACCCCTCCACTTT. The full variable domain, completed using reference TRBV9 and TRBJ1-6, is DSGVTQTPKHLITATGQRVTLRCSPRSGDLSVYWYQQSLDQGLQFLIQYYNGEERAKGNILERFSAQQFPDLHSELNLSSLELGDSALYFCASSARTGGNPDSPLHFGNGTRLTVT.

Comments on this clone: This same CDR3 is encoded by further DNA sequences in the sample. This CDR3 is CAWSVGGTDTQYF. The CDR3 DNA reads TGTGCCTGGAGTGTTGGGGGAACAGATACGCAGTATTTT. V gene TRBV30 combines with J gene TRBJ2-3, with D perhaps assigned TRBD1 or TRBD2 (5 bases each). V was shortened by 0 bases and J by 3 bases, with 7 bases between the two germline ends. The germline V gene has CDR1 GTSNPN and CDR2 SVGIG (reference sequence). CDR3 size: 13 residues.

The chain uses TRBV2 and TRBJ2-7, with TRBD2 matching 7 bases. The CDR3 contains 11 residues. Germline assignment: CDR1 SNHLY and CDR2 FYNNEI. V lost 8 bases, J lost 7 bases, and 5 bases stayed unmatched. The CDR3 spells CASGGEGEQYF. The CDR3 bases are TGTGCCAGCGGGGGGGAAGGGGAGCAGTACTTC.

The chain joins TRBV28 to TRBJ1-3; 7 nucleotides match TRBD1. Germline trimming cut 7 bases from V and 4 bases from J; bases unmatched to any gene: 7. The CDR3 runs to 14 residues. Germline loops: CDR1 MDHEN, CDR2 SYDVKM. CDR3 nucleotide sequence: TGTGCCAGCATCGACAGGGTCTTAGGAAACACCATATATTTT. This sequence encodes CASIDRVLGNTIYF.

The chain couples TRBV27 to TRBJ1-6; 8 positions agree with TRBD1. The germline V gene encodes CDR1 MNHEY and CDR2 SMNVEV (reference sequence). V shed 3 bases and J 7 bases; nucleotides not matched to a gene: 8. CDR3 size: 16 residues. CDR3: CASSFRTGLGNSPLHF. The CDR3 nucleotides are TGTGCCAGCAGTTTTCGGACAGGGTTGGGCAATTCACCCCTCCACTTT.

The CDR3 is CASSTPGLEQYF. The CDR3 region has the DNA TGTGCCAGCAGCACTCCGGGGCTCGAGCAGTACTTC. This chain links TRBV28 with TRBJ2-7; either TRBD1 or TRBD2 may supply D (5 bases each). The germline CDR1 and CDR2 sequences are MDHEN and SYDVKM. This CDR3 spans 12 amino acids. The V end was cut by 6 bases, the J end by 6 bases, with 12 bases between.

The chain is built from TRBV30 and TRBJ1-3; D uncertain. The CDR3 runs 15 residues. The germline V gene encodes CDR1 GTSNPN and CDR2 SVGIG (reference sequence). The germline V and J ends were trimmed by 0 bases and 1 base, with 10 bases remaining between them. CDR3 loop: CAWSVRPLSGNTIYF. The CDR3 bases are TGTGCCTGGAGTGTACGTCCCCTGTCTGGAAACACCATATATTTT.

The rearrangement joins TRBV11-2 to TRBJ2-3; 7 bases are a match to TRBD1. Per germline, CDR1 SGHAT and CDR2 FQNNGV. The CDR3 runs to 18 residues. V shed 5 bases, J shed 4 bases, and the junction held 18 bases outside the gene matches. CDR3 coding DNA: TGTGCCAGCAGCCCCGGAAGGGTTGCTAACAGGGGAGCAGATACGCAGTATTTT. It codes for CASSPGRVANRGADTQYF.

This rearrangement joins TRBV10-3 to TRBJ2-2; D unclear. Germline-derived CDR1 and CDR2 are ENHRY and SYGVKD. The CDR3 length is 14 residues. V dropped 7 bases and J dropped 1 base, with 10 bases sitting between them. The CDR3 DNA reads as TGTGCCATCAACGACGCCCAGAACACCGGGGAGCTGTTTTTT. It translates to CAINDAQNTGELFF.

Regarding this clone: This CDR3 is also generated by other DNA sequences in the sample. The rearrangement uses TRBV6-1 and TRBJ2-2; TRBD1 is a possible D gene (5 bases). Trimming pared 6 bases from V and 0 bases from J, leaving 8 bases between. Per germline, CDR1 MNHNS and CDR2 SASEGT. This CDR3 region has 14 residues. The CDR3 is CASSRTSNTGELFF. The CDR3 coding sequence is TGTGCCAGCAGCCGGACATCGAACACCGGGGAGCTGTTTTTT.

The chain combines TRBV20-1 with TRBJ1-1, with D perhaps TRBD1 (5 bases). V was trimmed by 6 bases and J by 3 bases, leaving 8 bases between them. The CDR3 is 11 amino acids. Per germline, CDR1 DFQATT and CDR2 SNEGSKA (reference sequence). The CDR3 sequence is CSAPGDTEAFF. Here the CDR3 DNA reads TGCAGTGCGCCGGGGGACACTGAAGCTTTCTTT.